The clone carrying this T cell receptor beta chain has a single count. Generated by immunoSEQ multiplex PCR, the TCRdb table keeps only in-frame clones and is missing some. The sample yields around 150,000 clones, roughly nine tenths seen once. This sample is drawn from a study of cytomegalovirus exposure and HLA in healthy donors. The ends were cut back, 6 bases at V and 2 bases at J, with 20 bases in the middle. This CDR3 has 17 residues. CDR1 and CDR2 from the germline V gene are MNHEY and SMNVEV (reference sequence). This chain connects TRBV27 to TRBJ2-1; a possible D gene is TRBD2 (6 bases). Sequencing input: PBMCs. The receptor's source is a woman between 18 and 29 years old in good health and CMV-seropositive. CDR3 in amino acids: CASRSPRDSLTYNEQFF. The CDR3 coding sequence is TGTGCCAGCAGATCCCCCCGGGACTCCCTCACCTACAATGAGCAGTTCTTC.